This TCR beta chain was profiled in a study of spatial heterogeneity in lung cancer. Study as a whole: The mean occurrence of each unique TCR and UMI combination in raw reads exceeded nine.

Stated time point: sample taken at primary tumor resection. In each case, whole RNA from tumor, nontumor lung or frozen PBMC was sequenced unsorted. The donors were 72 patients with non-small cell lung cancer that was early-stage and untreated. Single TCR cDNA molecules each had their own unique molecular identifier. TCRdb reprocessed the 5' RACE reads via MiXCR and lists one record per CDR3 protein. The table includes tens of thousands of distinct CDR3 sequences, over 10% detected once. This CDR3 is built from 16 residues. V shed 1 base, J shed 6 bases, and the junction held 7 bases outside the gene matches. Germline assignment: CDR1 SGHTA and CDR2 FQGNSA. This clonotype was counted between two and nine times. What it recognizes is unknown. Study observations and caveats: Blood showed ubiquitous tumor TCRs more often at resection than at routine follow-up.

This TCR was sampled from a male donor with early-stage non-small cell lung cancer. The V and J genes are TRBV7-2 and TRBJ2-1; 9 bases map to TRBD1. The specimen comprised PBMCs, sampled at surgery. This CDR3 is CASSLEGTGISNEQFF. In DNA form, the CDR3 reads TGTGCCAGCAGCTTAGAAGGGACAGGGATTTCCAATGAGCAGTTCTTC.